Below, 10 T cell receptor beta chains from the same sample are listed, as sequenced in a study of T cells after yellow fever vaccination. TCRdb ran MiXCR on the 5' RACE reads and lists one entry per CDR3 protein. This table holds 80,000 to 100,000 distinct CDR3 sequences, roughly 6% found once. The sequencing here drew on CD8+ T cells sorted from PBMCs, taken 10 days after the yellow fever booster vaccination. These receptors were taken from a young man who received the YFV17D yellow fever vaccine.

V usage is TRBV5-1 and J usage is TRBJ2-1, with a weak D call TRBD2 (5 bases). The V and J ends lost 6 bases and 7 bases respectively, with 26 bases between them. The germline V gene has CDR1 SGHRS and CDR2 YFSETQ. This CDR3 region has 17 residues. The CDR3 DNA follows: TGCGCCAGCACAGGATTGAGGGATGGGCTCTACAAGAATGAGCAGTTCTTC. It encodes CASTGLRDGLYKNEQFF.

V usage is TRBV7-6 and J usage is TRBJ2-7; TRBD1 aligns across 8 bases. The CDR3 contains 14 residues. V was clipped by 0 bases and J by 6 bases; unmatched bases: 4. CDR1 SGHVS and CDR2 FNYEAQ come from the germline V gene. CDR3: CASSLASRGPEQYF. CDR3 DNA: TGTGCCAGCAGCTTAGCAAGCAGGGGGCCCGAGCAGTACTTC.

This clonotype has just a few counts. The chain uses TRBV6-5 and TRBJ1-6; possibly TRBD1 for D (5 bases). The CDR3 is 14 amino acids. Trimming took 1 base from V and 10 from J, leaving 11 bases between them. CDR1 is MNHEY, CDR2 SVGAGI, per germline. DNA for the CDR3: TGTGCCAGCAGTTACTGGGCAGGGTGGTCACCCCTCCACTTT. This codes for CASSYWAGWSPLHF.

This clonotype was recorded a few times. The chain recombines TRBV6-5 with TRBJ2-7; TRBD2 is a possible D gene (6 bases). Germline assignment: CDR1 MNHEY and CDR2 SVGAGI. V was trimmed by 11 bases and J by 9 bases, leaving 11 bases between them. This CDR3 region has 9 residues. The CDR3: CAFAEGQYF. The CDR3 DNA follows: TGTGCCTTCGCGGAGGGGCAGTACTTC.

The chain joins TRBV11-1 to TRBJ2-2; D gene unclear. V shed 3 bases and J shed 2 bases, with 10 bases lying between them. From germline, CDR1 is SGHAT and CDR2 FQDESV (reference sequence). CDR3 length equals 15 residues. CDR3 sequence reads: CASSFKLYNTGELFF. The CDR3 coding sequence is TGTGCCAGCAGCTTTAAGTTATACAACACCGGGGAGCTGTTTTTT. The whole variable domain, filled in from reference TRBV11-1 and TRBJ2-2, reads EAEVAQSPRYKITEKSQAVAFWCDPISGHATLYWYRQILGQGPELLVQFQDESVVDDSQLPKDRFSAERLKGVDSTLKIQPAELGDSAMYLCASSFKLYNTGELFFGEGSRLTVL.

The CDR3, as DNA: TGTGCCAGCAGCTTAGGACCACAGGGCAATCAGCCCCAGCATTTT. It yields the protein CASSLGPQGNQPQHF. This rearrangement joins TRBV7-8 to TRBJ1-5, with D possibly TRBD1 on 5 matching bases. The V end was cut by 1 base, the J end by 2 bases, with 9 bases between. The CDR3 extends over 15 amino acids. Germline V gives CDR1 SGHVS, CDR2 FQNEAQ.

The table lists this clonotype with a few counts. The V call is TRBV7-9, the J call TRBJ2-3, with TRBD2 matching 10 bases. After removal of 1 base from V and 7 bases from J, the junction contained 2 bases not matched to a gene. CDR1 and CDR2 (germline): SEHNR, FQNEAQ (reference sequence). The CDR3 runs to 14 residues. CDR3 protein: CASSLERGGNTQYF. CDR3 sequence (DNA): TGTGCCAGCAGCTTAGAGCGGGGGGGCAATACGCAGTATTTT.

Many counts were recorded for this clonotype. V is TRBV4-1 and J is TRBJ1-1; no clear D gene. The CDR3 has 13 amino acids. V lost 1 base to trimming and J lost 0 bases, with 3 bases between them. Germline V gives CDR1 MGHRA, CDR2 YSYEKL. The CDR3 region is CASSQVLNTEAFF. The CDR3 DNA sequence: TGCGCCAGCAGCCAAGTACTGAACACTGAAGCTTTCTTT.

The chain is built from TRBV27 and TRBJ2-6; D possibly corresponds to TRBD1 (6 bases). There are 16 residues in the CDR3. CDR1 MNHEY and CDR2 SMNVEV come from the germline V gene (reference sequence). Trimming cost V 7 bases and J 0 bases, with 13 bases left between them. CDR3 DNA: TGTGCCAGCACCCGACAGGCCGTCTCTGGGGCCAACGTCCTGACTTTC. This encodes CASTRQAVSGANVLTF.

The chain couples TRBV21-1 to TRBJ1-1; whether TRBD1, the table's D call, matches the DNA was not checked. TRBV21-1 is deemed a pseudogene. CDR3 length: 16 amino acids. The CDR3 loop reads CASTGQGLFPNTEAFF. The CDR3 DNA reads as TGTGCCAGCACGGGACAGGGTTTGTTTCCGAACACTGAAGCTTTCTTT.